This T cell receptor beta chain was sequenced in a study of blood T cell repertoires in COVID-19. About the study: COVID-19 samples collected from the United States, Italy and Spain covered acute and convalescent phases. PBMCs, B-cell-depleted T cells, or T cells provided the cDNA or gDNA that made up the material.

Per the study methods: By means of reference gene primer amplification, nucleated cell counts were estimated. This table comes from immunoSEQ multiplex PCR, and its TCRdb copy is limited to in-frame clones, with some not included. The V and J calls and clone size were taken over from that table, and D and trimming were inferred from the DNA. The sample includes about 84,000 clones, 75% to 85% of them seen just once. In germline, CDR1 is MNHEY, CDR2 SMNVEV (reference sequence). The CDR3 is made up of 12 amino acids. V lost 2 bases, J lost 11 bases, and 10 bases lay in between. Sequenced: peripheral blood. The gene calls are TRBV27 and TRBJ2-1, with D possibly matching TRBD2 (5 bases). The sequence was obtained from an elderly woman with acute or convalescent COVID-19. This CDR3 reads CASSLIGGQQFF. CDR3 in DNA: TGTGCCAGCAGTTTAATCGGAGGCCAGCAGTTCTTC.